This T cell receptor beta chain came from a study of T cell repertoires in cytomegalovirus infection. As for the study in general: Both a matching HLA type and CMV infection were indicated by public TCR beta signatures.

Trimming at V came to 6 bases and at J to 5 bases, leaving 12 bases not matched to a gene. The germline V gene encodes CDR1 SQVTM and CDR2 ANQGSEA. The CDR3 length is 15 residues. This clonotype was recorded a few times. The antigen is unknown. One entry per CDR3 protein results from TCRdb running MiXCR on the reads. The table has 450,000 to 650,000 distinct CDR3 sequences, 26% seen once. Overall study findings and caveats: Pooled public TCR beta family frequency picked out CMV carriers with the relevant HLA. The response measured ex vivo was dominated by TCR beta clonotypes (HLA-C-restricted and CMV-specific).

This chain links TRBV29-1 with TRBJ2-1, with TRBD2 matching 8 bases. The sequenced sample consisted of PBMCs. The source is a human donor in good health (CMV status not recorded). Some clones in this sample may be carry-over from other donors' samples. The CDR3 coding sequence is TGCAGCGTCGGACTCGGGCCTAGCGGGCACAATGAGCAGTTCTTC. The encoded protein is CSVGLGPSGHNEQFF.